Below are 14 T cell receptor beta chains sequenced from a single sample in a study of graft-versus-host responses after intestinal transplantation. Profiled with immunoSEQ multiplex PCR; TCRdb holds only in-frame clones, not every one. This sample has some 31,000 clones; just under 95% occur once, and the top ten carry roughly 0.7%. Sample: PBMCs, taken 66 days after intestinal transplant. The receptors were sampled from a human patient who received an intestinal transplant, so some T cells may come from the graft donor.

The V call is TRBV2, the J call TRBJ2-1; D perhaps matches TRBD1 (5 bases). The CDR3 has 14 amino acids. Per the germline V gene, CDR1 is SNHLY and CDR2 is FYNNEI. The germline V and J ends were trimmed by 2 bases and 4 bases, with 9 bases remaining between them. CDR3 in DNA: TGTGCCAGCAGTGAATACAGGCAGTACAATGAGCAGTTCTTC. This translates into CASSEYRQYNEQFF.

The chain links TRBV7-8 to TRBJ2-1; TRBD2 is a possible D gene (7 bases). Trimming took off 2 bases at V and 10 bases at J, with 27 bases between the two ends. The germline V gene encodes CDR1 SGHVS and CDR2 FQNEAQ. The CDR3 loop spans 18 amino acids. The CDR3 region is CASSLLPNGGRSSGEQFF. The CDR3 nucleotides read TGTGCCAGCAGCTTATTACCCAACGGGGGGCGCTCATCGGGGGAGCAGTTCTTC.

The rearrangement uses TRBV19 and TRBJ2-1, with D possibly being TRBD1 or TRBD2 (5 bases each). Trimming stripped 7 bases from V and 0 bases from J, with 10 bases between. The length of the CDR3 is 14 residues. In germline, CDR1 is LNHDA, CDR2 SQIVND (reference sequence). CDR3 in amino acids: CASMGVSSYNEQFF. CDR3 DNA: TGTGCCAGTATGGGGGTGTCCTCCTACAATGAGCAGTTCTTC.

V gene TRBV14 combines with J gene TRBJ1-1; D is ambiguous. Trimming pared 2 bases from V and 7 bases from J, leaving 14 bases between. Germline V gene sequence: CDR1 SGHDN, CDR2 FVKESK. The CDR3 length is 14 residues. CDR3 in DNA: TGTGCCAGCAGCCAATATGGGCAGCTATTTGAAGCTTTCTTT. This gives the protein CASSQYGQLFEAFF.

The V and J genes are TRBV6-6 and TRBJ2-7; D remains unclear. The germline V and J ends were trimmed by 2 bases and 2 bases, with 1 base remaining between them. Germline-derived CDR1 and CDR2 are MNHNY and SVGAGI (reference sequence). The length of the CDR3 is 11 residues. The CDR3 bases are TGTGCCAGCAGTTACACCTACGAGCAGTACTTC. Protein sequence: CASSYTYEQYF.

The rearrangement joins TRBV5-4 to TRBJ2-3; D is uncertain. This CDR3 is 15 amino acids long. In germline, CDR1 is SGHNT, CDR2 YYREEE (reference sequence). V was trimmed by 0 bases and J by 2 bases, leaving 10 bases between them. This chain's CDR3 is CASSLGVIITDTQYF. In DNA, the CDR3 is TGTGCCAGCAGCTTGGGCGTCATCATCACAGATACGCAGTATTTT.

The chain carries TRBV7-7 and TRBJ2-1; a possible D gene is TRBD1 (5 bases). Germline V lookup: CDR1 SSHAT, CDR2 FNYEAQ (reference sequence). Trimming left V 4 bases short and J 2 bases short, with 6 bases between. The CDR3 is made up of 13 amino acids. CDR3 loop: CASSSGTYNEQFF. In DNA, the CDR3 is TGTGCCAGCAGCTCAGGGACCTACAATGAGCAGTTCTTC.

In this sample, this clone turned up once. This chain joins TRBV7-9 and TRBJ1-6, with unresolved D. The CDR3 covers 14 residues. V dropped 1 base and J dropped 7 bases, with 8 bases sitting between them. Germline loops: CDR1 SEHNR, CDR2 FQNEAQ (reference sequence). The DNA of the CDR3 is TGTGCCAGCAGCTTAGGAGACTGGAATTCACCCCTCCACTTT. This translates into CASSLGDWNSPLHF.

This chain links TRBV7-9 with TRBJ1-5; a weak D match, TRBD1 (6 bases). V was cut by 2 bases and J by 0 bases, with 11 bases left in between. The V gene's germline CDR1 is SEHNR and CDR2 FQNEAQ (reference sequence). The CDR3 is 16 residues long. The CDR3 protein is CASSLQEGGSNQPQHF. Written as DNA, the CDR3 is TGTGCCAGCAGCTTACAGGAGGGGGGTAGCAATCAGCCCCAGCATTTT.

The V gene is TRBV6-1, the J gene TRBJ2-3, with a tentative D call TRBD1 (6 bases). V lost 10 bases and J 3 bases, leaving 14 bases between the germline ends. The CDR3 runs to 13 residues. Per germline, CDR1 MNHNS and CDR2 SASEGT. The CDR3 DNA reads as TGTGCCACCACTTACGGACAGACAGATACGCAGTATTTT. It yields the protein CATTYGQTDTQYF.

The chain carries TRBV19 and TRBJ1-1; D ambiguous. The CDR3 is made up of 14 amino acids. CDR1 and CDR2 (germline): LNHDA, SQIVND (reference sequence). Trimming stripped 1 base from V and 1 base from J, with 7 bases between. The CDR3 loop reads CASSIGLGNTEAFF. CDR3 DNA: TGTGCCAGTAGTATAGGTCTTGGGAACACTGAAGCTTTCTTT.

The chain couples TRBV28 to TRBJ2-1, with no clear D. There are 14 residues in the CDR3. Germline CDR1 and CDR2: MDHEN and SYDVKM. Between the trimmed V and J ends, which lost 5 bases and 5 bases, there was a span of 13 bases. DNA of the CDR3: TGTGCCAGCAGTCCAGTAGGATCCAACAATGAGCAGTTCTTC. It yields the protein CASSPVGSNNEQFF.

The chain recombines TRBV27 with TRBJ2-1; D gene unclear. The CDR3 is made up of 15 amino acids. Germline V CDR1 and CDR2: MNHEY, SMNVEV (reference sequence). V was cut by 6 bases and J by 0 bases, with 12 bases left in between. In DNA, the CDR3 is TGTGCCAGCAGGGGCCAATCCCCCTCCTACAATGAGCAGTTCTTC. The encoded protein is CASRGQSPSYNEQFF.

In this sample, this clone turned up once. The chain recombines TRBV19 with TRBJ2-1; maybe TRBD2 (6 bases). CDR1 LNHDA and CDR2 SQIVND come from the germline V gene (reference sequence). CDR3 length equals 13 residues. V was pared by 3 bases and J by 10 bases, with 13 bases between. The CDR3 protein is CASSIMGGREQFF. CDR3 nucleotides: TGTGCCAGTAGTATTATGGGGGGACGGGAGCAGTTCTTC.